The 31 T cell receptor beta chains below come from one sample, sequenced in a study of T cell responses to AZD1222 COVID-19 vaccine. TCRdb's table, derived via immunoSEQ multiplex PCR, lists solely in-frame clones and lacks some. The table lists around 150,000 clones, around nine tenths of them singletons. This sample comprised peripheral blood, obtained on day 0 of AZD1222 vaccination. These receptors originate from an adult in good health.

The CDR3 loop reads CASSSKTGDTEAFF. DNA of the CDR3: TGTGCCAGCAGCTCGAAGACAGGGGACACTGAAGCTTTCTTT. The chain joins TRBV7-6 to TRBJ1-1, with TRBD1 matching 8 bases. This CDR3 has 14 residues. CDR1 and CDR2 (germline): SGHVS, FNYEAQ. V was clipped by 4 bases and J by 3 bases; unmatched bases: 4.

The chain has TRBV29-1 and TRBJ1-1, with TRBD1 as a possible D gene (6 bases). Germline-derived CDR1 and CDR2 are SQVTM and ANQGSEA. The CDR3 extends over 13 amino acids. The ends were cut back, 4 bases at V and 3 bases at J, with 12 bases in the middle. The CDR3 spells CSVADRPYTEAFF. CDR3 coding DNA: TGCAGCGTTGCGGACAGACCCTACACTGAAGCTTTCTTT.

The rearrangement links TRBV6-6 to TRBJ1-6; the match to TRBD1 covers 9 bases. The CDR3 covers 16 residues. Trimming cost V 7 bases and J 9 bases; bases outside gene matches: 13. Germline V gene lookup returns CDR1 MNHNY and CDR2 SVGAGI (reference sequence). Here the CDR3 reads CASNSLGTGKGSPLHF. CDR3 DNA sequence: TGTGCCAGCAACTCCCTAGGGACAGGGAAGGGTTCACCCCTCCACTTT.

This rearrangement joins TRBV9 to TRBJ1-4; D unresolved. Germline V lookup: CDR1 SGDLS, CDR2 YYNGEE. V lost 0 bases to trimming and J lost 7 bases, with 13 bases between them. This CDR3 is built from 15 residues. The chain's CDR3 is CASSVAAGGGEKLFF. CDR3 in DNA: TGTGCCAGCAGCGTAGCAGCGGGAGGCGGTGAAAAACTGTTTTTT. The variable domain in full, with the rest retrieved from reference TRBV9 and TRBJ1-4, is DSGVTQTPKHLITATGQRVTLRCSPRSGDLSVYWYQQSLDQGLQFLIQYYNGEERAKGNILERFSAQQFPDLHSELNLSSLELGDSALYFCASSVAAGGGEKLFFGSGTQLSVL.

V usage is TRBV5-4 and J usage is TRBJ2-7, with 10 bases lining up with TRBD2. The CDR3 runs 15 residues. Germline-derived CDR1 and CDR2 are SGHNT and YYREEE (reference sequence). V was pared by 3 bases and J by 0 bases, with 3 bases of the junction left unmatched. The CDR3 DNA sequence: TGTGCCAGCAGCTCCACTAGCGGGGACTCCTACGAGCAGTACTTC. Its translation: CASSSTSGDSYEQYF.

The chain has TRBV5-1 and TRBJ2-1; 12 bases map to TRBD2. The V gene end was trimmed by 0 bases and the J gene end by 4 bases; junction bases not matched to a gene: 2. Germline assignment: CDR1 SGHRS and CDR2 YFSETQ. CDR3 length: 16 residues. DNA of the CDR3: TGCGCCAGCAGCTTGGTGCTAGCGGGGGGGTACAATGAGCAGTTCTTC. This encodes CASSLVLAGGYNEQFF.

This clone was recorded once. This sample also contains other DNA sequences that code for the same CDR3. The CDR3 coding sequence is TGTGCCAGCAGCTACAGGGGAGGGCAGCCCCAGCATTTT. Protein sequence: CASSYRGGQPQHF. The chain has TRBV7-2 and TRBJ1-5; 7 bases are a match to TRBD1. CDR1 and CDR2 from the germline V gene are SGHTA and FQGNSA. J gave up 7 bases and V 4 bases, and 4 bases lay outside the gene matches. The CDR3 extends over 13 amino acids.

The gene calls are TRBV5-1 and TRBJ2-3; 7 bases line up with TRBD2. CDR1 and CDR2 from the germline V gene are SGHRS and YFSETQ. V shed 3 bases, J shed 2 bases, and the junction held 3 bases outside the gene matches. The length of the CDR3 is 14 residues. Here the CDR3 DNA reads TGCGCCAGCAGCTCTAGCGGAAACACAGATACGCAGTATTTT. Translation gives CASSSSGNTDTQYF.

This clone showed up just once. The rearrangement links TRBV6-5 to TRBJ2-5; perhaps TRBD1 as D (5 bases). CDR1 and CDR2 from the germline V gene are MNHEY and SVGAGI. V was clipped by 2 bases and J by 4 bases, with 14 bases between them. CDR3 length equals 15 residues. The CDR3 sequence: CASSYVPPRAETQYF. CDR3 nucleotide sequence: TGTGCCAGCAGTTACGTACCCCCCAGGGCAGAGACCCAGTACTTC.

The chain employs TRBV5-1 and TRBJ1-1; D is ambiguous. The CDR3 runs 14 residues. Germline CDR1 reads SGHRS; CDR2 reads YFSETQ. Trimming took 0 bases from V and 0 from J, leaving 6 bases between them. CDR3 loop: CASSLASMNTEAFF. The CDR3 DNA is TGCGCCAGCAGCTTGGCCAGCATGAACACTGAAGCTTTCTTT.

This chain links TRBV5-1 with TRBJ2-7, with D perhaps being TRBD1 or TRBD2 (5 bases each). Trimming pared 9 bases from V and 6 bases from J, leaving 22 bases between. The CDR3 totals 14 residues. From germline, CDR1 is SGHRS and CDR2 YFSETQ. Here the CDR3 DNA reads TGCGCCACCAGGAAAGGAGGTCCGAGGGGCGAGCAGTACTTC. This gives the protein CATRKGGPRGEQYF.

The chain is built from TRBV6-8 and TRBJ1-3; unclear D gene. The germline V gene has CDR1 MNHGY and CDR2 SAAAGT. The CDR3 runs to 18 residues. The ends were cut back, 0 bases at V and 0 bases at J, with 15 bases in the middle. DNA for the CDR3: TGTGCCAGCAGTTACTCGATCGTCGCTTCAGACTCTGGAAACACCATATATTTT. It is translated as CASSYSIVASDSGNTIYF.

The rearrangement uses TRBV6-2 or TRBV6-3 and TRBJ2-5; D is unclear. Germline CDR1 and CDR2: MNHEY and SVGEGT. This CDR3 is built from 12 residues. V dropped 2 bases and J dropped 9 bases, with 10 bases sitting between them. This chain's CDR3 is CASSYPSVAQYF. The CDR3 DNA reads TGTGCCAGCAGTTACCCGTCCGTGGCCCAGTACTTC.

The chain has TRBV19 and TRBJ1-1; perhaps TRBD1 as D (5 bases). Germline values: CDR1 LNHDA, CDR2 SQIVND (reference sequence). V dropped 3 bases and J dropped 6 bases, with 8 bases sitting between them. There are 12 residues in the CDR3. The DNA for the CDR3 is TGTGCCAGTAGTATCCCCAGGGCTGAAGCTTTCTTT. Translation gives CASSIPRAEAFF. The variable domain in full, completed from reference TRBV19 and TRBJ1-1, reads DGGITQSPKYLFRKEGQNVTLSCEQNLNHDAMYWYRQDPGQGLRLIYYSQIVNDFQKGDIAEGYSVSREKKESFPLTVTSAQKNPTAFYLCASSIPRAEAFFGQGTRLTVV.

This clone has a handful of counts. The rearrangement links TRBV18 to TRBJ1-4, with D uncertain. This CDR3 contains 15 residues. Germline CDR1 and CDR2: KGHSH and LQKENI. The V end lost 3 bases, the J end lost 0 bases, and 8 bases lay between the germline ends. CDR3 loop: CASSPEAATNEKLFF. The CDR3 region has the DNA TGTGCCAGCTCACCGGAGGCAGCAACTAATGAAAAACTGTTTTTT. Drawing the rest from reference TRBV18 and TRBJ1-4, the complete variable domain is NAGVMQNPRHLVRRRGQEARLRCSPMKGHSHVYWYRQLPEEGLKFMVYLQKENIIDESGMPKERFSAEFPKEGPSILRIQQVVRGDSAAYFCASSPEAATNEKLFFGSGTQLSVL.

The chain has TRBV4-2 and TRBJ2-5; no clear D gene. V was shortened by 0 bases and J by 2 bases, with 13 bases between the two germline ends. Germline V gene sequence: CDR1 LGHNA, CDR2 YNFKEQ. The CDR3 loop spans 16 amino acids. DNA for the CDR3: TGTGCCAGCAGCCAAGAACCAACTACACTACAAGAGACCCAGTACTTC. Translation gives CASSQEPTTLQETQYF.

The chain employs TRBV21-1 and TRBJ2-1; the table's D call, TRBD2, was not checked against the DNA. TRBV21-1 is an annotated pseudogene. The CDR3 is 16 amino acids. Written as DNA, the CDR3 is TGTGCCACTAGATGGGGAGGGCCCGAACTCCACAATGAGCAGTTCTTC. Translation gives CATRWGGPELHNEQFF.

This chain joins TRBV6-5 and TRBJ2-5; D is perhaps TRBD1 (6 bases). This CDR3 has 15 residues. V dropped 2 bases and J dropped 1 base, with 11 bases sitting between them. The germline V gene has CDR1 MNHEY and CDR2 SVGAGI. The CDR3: CASSYGLGAQETQYF. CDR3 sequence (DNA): TGTGCCAGCAGTTACGGCCTGGGGGCCCAAGAGACCCAGTACTTC.

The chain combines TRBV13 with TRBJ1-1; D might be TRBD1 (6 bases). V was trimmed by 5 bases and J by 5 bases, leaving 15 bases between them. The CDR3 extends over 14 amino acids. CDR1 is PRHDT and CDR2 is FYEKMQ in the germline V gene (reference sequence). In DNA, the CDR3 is TGTGCCAGCAGCACCGACAGGTGGGGGACTGAAGCTTTCTTT. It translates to CASSTDRWGTEAFF.

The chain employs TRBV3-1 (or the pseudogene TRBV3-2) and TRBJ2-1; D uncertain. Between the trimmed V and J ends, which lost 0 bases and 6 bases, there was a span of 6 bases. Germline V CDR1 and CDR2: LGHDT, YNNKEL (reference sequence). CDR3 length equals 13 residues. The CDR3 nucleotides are TGTGCCAGCAGCCAAGAGACCTTCAATGAGCAGTTCTTC. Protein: CASSQETFNEQFF.

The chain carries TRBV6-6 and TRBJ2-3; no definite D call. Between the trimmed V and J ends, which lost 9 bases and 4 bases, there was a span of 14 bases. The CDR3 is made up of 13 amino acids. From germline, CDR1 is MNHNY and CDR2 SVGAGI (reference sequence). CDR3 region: CASSRSSPDTQYF. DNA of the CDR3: TGTGCCAGTTCCCGTTCCTCCCCAGATACGCAGTATTTT.

The chain's CDR3 is CASSQGGTYGYTF. The CDR3 nucleotides are TGTGCCAGCAGCCAGGGTGGGACCTATGGCTACACCTTC. This chain joins TRBV27 and TRBJ1-2; TRBD1 might be the D (5 bases). The CDR3 consists of 13 residues. The germline gives CDR1 MNHEY, CDR2 SMNVEV (reference sequence). The V gene lost 6 bases and the J gene lost 4 bases, with 12 bases spanning the gap.

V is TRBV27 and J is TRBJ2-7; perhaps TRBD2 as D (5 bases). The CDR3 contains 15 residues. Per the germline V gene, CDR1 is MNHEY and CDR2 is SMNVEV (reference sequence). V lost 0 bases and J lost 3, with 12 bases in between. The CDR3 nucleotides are TGTGCCAGCAGTTTATCTAGGACGGGGTACTACGAGCAGTACTTC. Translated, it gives CASSLSRTGYYEQYF.

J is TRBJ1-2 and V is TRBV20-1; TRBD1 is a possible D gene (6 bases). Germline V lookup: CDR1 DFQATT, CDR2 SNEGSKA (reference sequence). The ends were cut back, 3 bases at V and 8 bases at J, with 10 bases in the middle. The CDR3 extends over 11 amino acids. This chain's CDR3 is CSARGAGGYTF. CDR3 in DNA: TGCAGTGCTAGGGGGGCTGGGGGCTACACCTTC.

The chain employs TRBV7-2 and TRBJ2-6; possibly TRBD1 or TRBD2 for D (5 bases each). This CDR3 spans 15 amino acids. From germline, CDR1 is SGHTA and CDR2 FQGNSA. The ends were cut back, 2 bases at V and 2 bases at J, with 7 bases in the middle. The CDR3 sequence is CASSLQGPGANVLTF. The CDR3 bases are TGTGCCAGCAGCTTACAGGGACCTGGGGCCAACGTCCTGACTTTC.

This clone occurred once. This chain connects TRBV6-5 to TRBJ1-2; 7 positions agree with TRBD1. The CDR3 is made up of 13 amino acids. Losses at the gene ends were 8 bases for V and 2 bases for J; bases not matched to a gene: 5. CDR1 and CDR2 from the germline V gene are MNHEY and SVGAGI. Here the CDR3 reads CASAMDRNYGYTF. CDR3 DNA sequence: TGTGCCAGCGCAATGGACAGGAACTATGGCTACACCTTC.

CDR3 DNA sequence: TGCAGTGCTAGTAGTCCGGCGGGGGGCTACAATGAGCAGTTCTTC. It translates to CSASSPAGGYNEQFF. The chain links TRBV20-1 to TRBJ2-1, with TRBD2 identical over 8 bases. Looked up from germline, CDR1 is DFQATT and CDR2 is SNEGSKA (reference sequence). Trimming removed 3 bases from V and 3 bases from J; junction bases left unmatched: 7. CDR3 length: 15 amino acids.

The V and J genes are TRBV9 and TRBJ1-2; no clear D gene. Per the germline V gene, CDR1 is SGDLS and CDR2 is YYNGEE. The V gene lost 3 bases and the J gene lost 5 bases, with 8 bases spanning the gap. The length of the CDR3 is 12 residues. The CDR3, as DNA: TGTGCCAGCAGCGCCTCGAAGTATGGCTACACCTTC. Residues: CASSASKYGYTF. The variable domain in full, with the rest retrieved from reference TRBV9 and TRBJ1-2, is DSGVTQTPKHLITATGQRVTLRCSPRSGDLSVYWYQQSLDQGLQFLIQYYNGEERAKGNILERFSAQQFPDLHSELNLSSLELGDSALYFCASSASKYGYTFGSGTRLTVV.

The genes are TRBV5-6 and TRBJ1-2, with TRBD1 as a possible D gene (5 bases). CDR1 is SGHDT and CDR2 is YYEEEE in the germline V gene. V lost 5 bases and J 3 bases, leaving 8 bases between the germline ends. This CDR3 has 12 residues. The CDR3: CASRGGDYGYTF. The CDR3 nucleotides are TGTGCCAGCAGGGGGGGAGACTATGGCTACACCTTC.

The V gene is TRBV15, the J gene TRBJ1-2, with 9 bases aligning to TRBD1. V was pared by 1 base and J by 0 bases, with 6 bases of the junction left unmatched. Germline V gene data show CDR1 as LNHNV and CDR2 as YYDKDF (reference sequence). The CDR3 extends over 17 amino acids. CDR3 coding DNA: TGTGCCACCAGCAGAGTTGGGACAGGGCTAGCTAACTATGGCTACACCTTC. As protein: CATSRVGTGLANYGYTF.

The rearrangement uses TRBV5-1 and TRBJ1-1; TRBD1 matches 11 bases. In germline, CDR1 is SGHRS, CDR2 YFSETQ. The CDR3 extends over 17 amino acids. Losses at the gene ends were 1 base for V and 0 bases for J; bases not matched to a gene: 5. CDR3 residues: CASSLSGTGGMNTEAFF. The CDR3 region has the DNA TGCGCCAGCAGCTTGTCGGGGACAGGGGGGATGAACACTGAAGCTTTCTTT.